The entry below gives a single T cell receptor beta chain sequence along with its context. Here immunoSEQ multiplex PCR was the method, and the copy in TCRdb shows in-frame clones only, minus some. The sample records 150,000 to 200,000 clones, 65% to 80% being singletons. Germline CDR1 reads SGHAT; CDR2 reads FQDESV (reference sequence). The CDR3 contains 16 residues. V shed 5 bases and J shed 7 bases, with 21 bases lying between them. The study recruited people aged about 18 to 95 years across approximately 23 US areas. Donors were grouped by their self-reported clinical history. This entry belongs to a study of blood T cell repertoires in COVID-19. Across the whole study: The United States, Italy and Spain supplied acute and convalescent COVID-19 samples. The cDNA or gDNA used as material had been derived from T cells, B-cell-depleted T cells, or PBMCs.

This clonotype was sampled from a woman aged 50 to 60 with acute COVID-19. The V and J genes are TRBV11-1 and TRBJ2-1, with a weak D call TRBD2 (5 bases). Material: PBMCs or T cells enriched from blood (not recorded which). CDR3 coding DNA: TGTGCCAGCAGCCTATTTACGGGGATCGGCCAAAATGAGCAGTTCTTC. This gives the protein CASSLFTGIGQNEQFF.